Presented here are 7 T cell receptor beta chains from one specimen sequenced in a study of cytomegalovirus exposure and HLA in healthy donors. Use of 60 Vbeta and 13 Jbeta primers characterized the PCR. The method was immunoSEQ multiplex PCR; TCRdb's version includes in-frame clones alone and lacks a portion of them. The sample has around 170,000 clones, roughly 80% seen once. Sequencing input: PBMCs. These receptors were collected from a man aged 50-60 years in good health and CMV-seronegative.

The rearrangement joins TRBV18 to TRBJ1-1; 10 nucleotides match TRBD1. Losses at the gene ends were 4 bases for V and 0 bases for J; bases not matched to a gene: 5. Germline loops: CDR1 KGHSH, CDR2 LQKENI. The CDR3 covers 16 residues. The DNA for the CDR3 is TGTGCCAGCTCACTAAAGACAGGGGGCCTGAACACTGAAGCTTTCTTT. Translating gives CASSLKTGGLNTEAFF.

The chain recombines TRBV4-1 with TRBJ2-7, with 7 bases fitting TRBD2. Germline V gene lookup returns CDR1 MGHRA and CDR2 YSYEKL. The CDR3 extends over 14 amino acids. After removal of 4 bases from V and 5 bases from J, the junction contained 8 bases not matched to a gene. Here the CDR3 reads CASSRAGTSHEQYF. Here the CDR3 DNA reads TGCGCCAGCAGCCGAGCGGGGACTTCGCACGAGCAGTACTTC.

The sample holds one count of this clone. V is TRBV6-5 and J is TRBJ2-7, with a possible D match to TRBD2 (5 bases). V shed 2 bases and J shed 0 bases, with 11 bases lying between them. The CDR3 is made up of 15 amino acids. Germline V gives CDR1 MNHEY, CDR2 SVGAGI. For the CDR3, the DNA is TGTGCCAGCAGTTACCGGCGGGCGCCCTCCTACGAGCAGTACTTC. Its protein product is CASSYRRAPSYEQYF.

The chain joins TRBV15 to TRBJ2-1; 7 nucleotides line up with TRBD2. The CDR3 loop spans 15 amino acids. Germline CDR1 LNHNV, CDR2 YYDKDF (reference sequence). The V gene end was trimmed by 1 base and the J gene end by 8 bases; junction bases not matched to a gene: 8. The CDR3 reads CATSRGGSGVYEQFF. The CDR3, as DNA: TGTGCCACCAGCAGAGGGGGGAGCGGGGTATATGAGCAGTTCTTC.

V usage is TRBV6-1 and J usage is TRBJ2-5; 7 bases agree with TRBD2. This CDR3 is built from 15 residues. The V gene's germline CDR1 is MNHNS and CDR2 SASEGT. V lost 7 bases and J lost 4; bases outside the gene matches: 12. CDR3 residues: CASTYGLREVETQYF. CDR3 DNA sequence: TGTGCCAGCACATACGGACTTCGGGAGGTAGAGACCCAGTACTTC.

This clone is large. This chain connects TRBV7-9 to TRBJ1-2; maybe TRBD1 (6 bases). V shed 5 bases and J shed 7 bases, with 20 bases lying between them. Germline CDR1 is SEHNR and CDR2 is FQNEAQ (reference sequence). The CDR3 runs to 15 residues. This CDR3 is CASSAYREGSPGYTF. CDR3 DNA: TGTGCCAGCAGCGCTTACAGGGAGGGTTCTCCTGGCTACACCTTC.

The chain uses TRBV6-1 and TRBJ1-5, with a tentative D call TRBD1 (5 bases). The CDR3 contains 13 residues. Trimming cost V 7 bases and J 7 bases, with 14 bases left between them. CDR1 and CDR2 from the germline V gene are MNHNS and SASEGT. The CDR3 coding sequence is TGTGCCAGCACTGGAGGGGATATCCAGCCCCAGCATTTT. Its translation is CASTGGDIQPQHF.